This T cell receptor (beta chain) is from a study of T cell repertoires in cytomegalovirus infection. Study overall: CMV infection together with matching HLA type was indicated by public TCR beta signatures.

With 2 bases clipped from V and 2 bases from J, the junction kept 5 bases outside the gene matches. This CDR3 has 15 amino acids. CDR1 is MNHGY, CDR2 SAAAGT, per germline. TCRdb re-analysed the reads in MiXCR, keeping a single row per CDR3 protein. The repertoire includes roughly 310,000 distinct CDR3 sequences, roughly a sixth of them detected once, and about 12% sits in the top ten. The clonotype originates from a human donor in good health (CMV status not recorded). Some clones in this sample may be carry-over from other donors' samples. The V and J genes are TRBV6-8 and TRBJ2-7; 8 nucleotides align to TRBD1. The sequenced sample consisted of PBMCs. The CDR3 reads CASSYTQTGAYEQYF. The CDR3 coding sequence is TGTGCCAGCAGTTACACACAGACAGGGGCCTACGAGCAGTACTTC.